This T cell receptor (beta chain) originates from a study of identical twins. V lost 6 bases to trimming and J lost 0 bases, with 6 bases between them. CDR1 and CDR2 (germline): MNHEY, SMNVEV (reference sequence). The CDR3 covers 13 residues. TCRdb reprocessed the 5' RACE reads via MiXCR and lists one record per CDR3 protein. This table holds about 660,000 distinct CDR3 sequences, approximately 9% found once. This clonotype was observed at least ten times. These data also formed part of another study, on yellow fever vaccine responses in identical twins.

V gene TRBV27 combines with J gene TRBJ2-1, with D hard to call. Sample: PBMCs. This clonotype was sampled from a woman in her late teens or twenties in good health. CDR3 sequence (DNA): TGTGCCAGCAGAGAGAGCTCCTACAATGAGCAGTTCTTC. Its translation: CASRESSYNEQFF.